This T cell receptor beta chain is drawn from a study of shared clonotypes between healthy human individuals. The data were produced by immunoSEQ multiplex PCR, yet TCRdb's version contains in-frame clones alone and is incomplete. The table has around 2,000,000 clones, roughly 94% seen once. V shed 11 bases, J shed 4 bases, and the junction held 8 bases outside the gene matches. The CDR3 consists of 14 residues. Per germline, CDR1 ENHRY and CDR2 SYGVKD. Specimen: naive CD4+ T cells sorted from blood. Noted subset: CD45RA+ positively selected. This sequence joins TRBV10-3 and TRBJ2-3; 11 bases agree with TRBD2. The sequence came from a man aged 18 to 29 in good health. CDR3 nucleotide sequence: TGTGCCGCCCGTAGCGGGGGGGCCCCAGATACGCAGTATTTT. This gives the protein CAARSGGAPDTQYF.